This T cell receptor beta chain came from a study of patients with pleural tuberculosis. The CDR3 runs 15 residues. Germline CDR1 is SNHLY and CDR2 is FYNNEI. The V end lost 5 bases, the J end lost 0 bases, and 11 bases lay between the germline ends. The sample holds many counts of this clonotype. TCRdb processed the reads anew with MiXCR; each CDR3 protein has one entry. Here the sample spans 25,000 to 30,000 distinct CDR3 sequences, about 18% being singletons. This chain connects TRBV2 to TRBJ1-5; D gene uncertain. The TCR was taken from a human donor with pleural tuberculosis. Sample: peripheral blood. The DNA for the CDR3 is TGTGCCAGCAGTTTTGAGGGATATAGCAATCAGCCCCAGCATTTT. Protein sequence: CASSFEGYSNQPQHF.